These 21 T cell receptor beta chains originate from one sample sequenced in a study of blood T cells in healthy people across ages. Together with a sample-barcoded 5' primer, a J-beta primer mix was included in a second PCR lasting 7 to 11 cycles. TCRdb recomputed calls from the 5' RACE reads with MiXCR, one row per CDR3 protein. The sample holds around 700,000 distinct CDR3 sequences, around 25% seen once. These data were also filed under a second study, of T cells of mothers and their children.

Input material: blood. The source of these receptors is a boy aged 5 to 17 in good health.

The DNA for the CDR3 is TGTGCCAGCAGCTCCTGGGACAGAGATAGCAATCAGCCCCAGCATTTT. Translating gives CASSSWDRDSNQPQHF. The chain employs TRBV7-8 and TRBJ1-5; TRBD1 matches at 7 bases. The germline V gene encodes CDR1 SGHVS and CDR2 FQNEAQ. The ends lost 4 bases at V and 0 bases at J; junction bases unmatched: 6. CDR3 size: 16 residues.

The V call is TRBV5-6, the J call TRBJ2-2, with 13 bases aligning to TRBD2. Germline values: CDR1 SGHDT, CDR2 YYEEEE. The CDR3 totals 16 residues. Trimming took 3 bases from V and 7 from J; bases not matched to a gene: 6. The CDR3: CASSSTSGRAVGELFF. In DNA, the CDR3 is TGTGCCAGCAGCTCCACTAGCGGGAGGGCCGTCGGGGAGCTGTTTTTT.

Worth noting for this clonotype: At one end, the junction sequence differs from germline, possibly due to a read error. This rearrangement joins TRBV27 to TRBJ1-2; 7 bases are a match to TRBD1. Germline loops: CDR1 MNHEY, CDR2 SMNVEV (reference sequence). This CDR3 has 14 amino acids. The CDR3 loop reads CAGSSLGQEYGYTF. CDR3 nucleotides: TGTGCCGGCAGTTCCCTCGGACAGGAGTATGGCTACACCTTC.

The chain carries TRBV4-2 and TRBJ2-3; D is possibly TRBD1 (6 bases). V lost 2 bases to trimming and J lost 1 base, with 13 bases between them. The CDR3 length is 16 residues. Germline CDR1 is LGHNA and CDR2 is YNFKEQ. The CDR3 protein is CASSQLRTAGTDTQYF. DNA for the CDR3: TGTGCCAGCAGCCAACTCAGGACAGCAGGCACAGATACGCAGTATTTT.

This clonotype was observed a few times. The CDR3 bases are TGTGCCAGCACCGCAAGGACAGGGGTCGGGCACGAGCAGTACTTC. Its protein is CASTARTGVGHEQYF. The chain has TRBV2 and TRBJ2-7; 9 bases align to TRBD1. The CDR3 has 15 amino acids. The J segment lost 5 bases and the V segment lost 7 bases, leaving 12 bases of the junction unmatched. Germline loops: CDR1 SNHLY, CDR2 FYNNEI.

Note on this clonotype: Sequence at one end of the junction differs from germline and may be a read error. This sequence joins TRBV7-9 and TRBJ2-1, with a weak D call TRBD2 (5 bases). There are 16 residues in the CDR3. Germline CDR1 reads SEHNR; CDR2 reads FQNEAQ (reference sequence). The DNA of the CDR3 is TGTGCCAACAGCTTTGAGGGCTTAAGGTCCTACAATGAGCAGTTCTTC. It specifies CANSFEGLRSYNEQFF. Together with reference TRBV7-9 and TRBJ2-1, the CDR3 gives the full variable domain: DTGVSQNPRHKITKRGQNVTFRCDPISEHNRLYWYRQTLGQGPEFLTYFQNEAQLEKSRLLSDRFSAERPKGSFSTLEIQRTEQGDSAMYLCANSFEGLRSYNEQFFGPGTRLTVL.

This clonotype was counted between two and nine times. This chain connects TRBV11-1 to TRBJ2-1, with D possibly TRBD2 on 6 matching bases. Germline V CDR1 and CDR2: SGHAT, FQDESV (reference sequence). Between the trimmed V and J ends, which lost 3 bases and 0 bases, there was a span of 15 bases. The CDR3 length is 17 residues. CDR3 protein: CASSFLIAVSSYNEQFF. CDR3 nucleotides: TGTGCCAGCAGCTTCCTAATAGCGGTGAGCTCCTACAATGAGCAGTTCTTC.

The chain has TRBV7-9 and TRBJ1-4, with TRBD1 as a possible D gene (5 bases). The CDR3 has 15 amino acids. Trimming shortened V by 1 base and J by 5 bases, and 11 bases separated the two germline ends. The germline CDR1 and CDR2 sequences are SEHNR and FQNEAQ (reference sequence). The CDR3 spells CASSLGASGNEKLFF. As DNA, the CDR3 is TGTGCCAGCAGCTTAGGGGCCTCAGGGAATGAAAAACTGTTTTTT.

J is TRBJ1-4 and V is TRBV20-1; the D gene is possibly TRBD1 (5 bases). Trimming removed 1 base from V and 3 bases from J, with 12 bases in between. In germline, CDR1 is DFQATT, CDR2 SNEGSKA (reference sequence). The CDR3 length is 15 residues. CDR3 region: CSARAPQEANEKLFF. The CDR3 DNA follows: TGCAGTGCTAGAGCCCCACAGGAGGCTAATGAAAAACTGTTTTTT.

The CDR3 DNA reads TGCGCCAGCAGCCCGACCCGTGCAACTAATGAAAAACTGTTTTTT. Translated, it gives CASSPTRATNEKLFF. The chain uses TRBV5-1 and TRBJ1-4; no firm D call. The germline V gene encodes CDR1 SGHRS and CDR2 YFSETQ. Trimming removed 4 bases at V and 0 bases at J, with 10 bases between. This CDR3 has 15 amino acids.

This clonotype was observed a few times. The V call is TRBV28, the J call TRBJ2-7; D gene ambiguous. V lost 8 bases, J lost 4 bases, and 18 bases lay in between. This CDR3 is 14 amino acids long. Germline CDR1 and CDR2: MDHEN and SYDVKM. In nucleotides, the CDR3 is TGTGCCAGCGAAGACTCCAACAAGACTTACGAGCAGTACTTC. It codes for CASEDSNKTYEQYF.

This clonotype was counted a few times. This sequence joins TRBV4-3 and TRBJ2-3; 15 nucleotides align to TRBD2. With 1 base clipped from V and 3 bases from J, the junction kept 2 bases outside the gene matches. There are 17 residues in the CDR3. CDR1 and CDR2 from the germline V gene are LGHNA and YSLEER. The CDR3 sequence: CASSQAGLAGGTDTQYF. For the CDR3, the DNA is TGCGCCAGCAGCCAAGCAGGACTAGCGGGGGGGACAGATACGCAGTATTTT.

This clonotype was recorded a few times. The V and J genes are TRBV5-1 and TRBJ2-7; D is ambiguous. This CDR3 has 13 amino acids. V was clipped by 3 bases and J by 3 bases, with 10 bases between them. Germline lookup yields CDR1 SGHRS and CDR2 YFSETQ. The CDR3 reads CASSSDTNYEQYF. In DNA form, the CDR3 reads TGCGCCAGCAGCTCTGACACGAACTACGAGCAGTACTTC.

This clonotype turned up a few times. CDR3 sequence: CASSVGQGFAAKNIQYF. In nucleotides, the CDR3 is TGTGCCAGCAGTGTGGGACAGGGTTTTGCTGCCAAAAACATTCAGTACTTC. The chain is built from TRBV2 and TRBJ2-4; 9 bases agree with TRBD1. CDR1 and CDR2 (germline): SNHLY, FYNNEI. This CDR3 region has 17 residues. J lost 1 base, V lost 4 bases, and 8 bases had no gene match.

This clonotype was recorded a few times. The CDR3, as DNA: TGTGCCAGCAGCGCCCAGCGCGGGTCGAACACCGGGGAGCTGTTTTTT. The encoded protein is CASSAQRGSNTGELFF. The chain couples TRBV5-5 to TRBJ2-2; the D gene is possibly TRBD2 (5 bases). CDR1 SGHKS and CDR2 YYEKEE come from the germline V gene (reference sequence). CDR3 length: 16 residues. Trimming left V 4 bases short and J 0 bases short, with 13 bases between.

The chain recombines TRBV15 with TRBJ2-6; no clear D gene. With 3 bases removed from V and 1 base from J, the gap between germline ends came to 7 bases. The germline V gene encodes CDR1 LNHNV and CDR2 YYDKDF (reference sequence). The CDR3 runs 15 residues. The CDR3 DNA sequence: TGTGCCACCAGCAGGAGGTTTTCTGGGGCCAACGTCCTGACTTTC. Its protein product is CATSRRFSGANVLTF. Supplemented by reference TRBV15 and TRBJ2-6, the full variable domain reads DAMVIQNPRYQVTQFGKPVTLSCSQTLNHNVMYWYQQKSSQAPKLLFHYYDKDFNNEADTPDNFQSRRPNTSFCFLDIRSPGLGDTAMYLCATSRRFSGANVLTFGAGSRLTVL.

The J gene is TRBJ2-2, the V gene TRBV27; D is uncertain. Germline CDR1 MNHEY, CDR2 SMNVEV (reference sequence). Trimming took 2 bases from V and 7 from J, leaving 5 bases between them. The CDR3 is 12 amino acids. The CDR3 DNA sequence: TGTGCCAGCAGTTTAGCTATCGGGGAGCTGTTTTTT. This encodes CASSLAIGELFF.

This chain links TRBV7-2 with TRBJ1-1; 9 bases line up with TRBD1. Germline V lookup: CDR1 SGHTA, CDR2 FQGNSA. The V and J ends lost 8 bases and 5 bases, in that order; junction bases with no gene match: 6. CDR3 size: 13 residues. The CDR3 DNA is TGTGCCAGCGGGAGACAGGGGGGAACTGAAGCTTTCTTT. This gives the protein CASGRQGGTEAFF.

This clonotype was observed a handful of times. The V gene is TRBV2, the J gene TRBJ2-4, with 8 bases that match TRBD2. The CDR3 contains 15 residues. Germline loops: CDR1 SNHLY, CDR2 FYNNEI. The ends lost 1 base at V and 7 bases at J; junction bases unmatched: 6. The CDR3 nucleotides read TGTGCCAGCAGTGAAGTGTTAGCGGGGTTTAACATTCAGTACTTC. The encoded protein is CASSEVLAGFNIQYF.

This clonotype appeared a few times. V gene TRBV5-1 combines with J gene TRBJ2-2, with 8 bases aligning to TRBD2. V was clipped by 0 bases and J by 8 bases; unmatched bases: 15. There are 18 residues in the CDR3. Per the germline V gene, CDR1 is SGHRS and CDR2 is YFSETQ. Here the CDR3 reads CASSLAFRGLAHQGELFF. Here the CDR3 DNA reads TGCGCCAGCAGCTTGGCATTTAGAGGACTAGCCCACCAAGGGGAGCTGTTTTTT.

CDR3 sequence reads: CASSQPSLVQFF. CDR3 nucleotides: TGCGCCAGCAGCCAACCATCGCTGGTGCAGTTCTTC. The chain has TRBV4-1 and TRBJ2-1; D unclear. Germline V gene lookup returns CDR1 MGHRA and CDR2 YSYEKL. V lost 2 bases and J lost 12, with 11 bases in between. This CDR3 has 12 amino acids.